The 2 T cell receptor beta chains presented below share a single source sample, sequenced in a study of cytomegalovirus exposure and HLA in healthy donors (dated by TCRdb to about 2017). Libraries were constructed by the immunoSEQ multiplex PCR assay. TCRdb holds this immuneACCESS table with in-frame rearrangements only. Some clones are missing; in checked studies, unresolved V genes explain under half, and the rest has no known cause. Across this sample there are over 150,000 clones, with 86% seen only once. The ten largest clones take up 4.5% to 7% of the sample. The sequencing input was PBMCs. These receptors originate from a woman in her thirties in good health and CMV-seronegative.

The chain has TRBV19 and TRBJ2-2; no clear D gene. This CDR3 region has 15 residues. The V gene lost 4 bases and the J gene lost 4 bases, with 13 bases spanning the gap. Germline assignment: CDR1 LNHDA and CDR2 SQIVND (reference sequence). The chain's CDR3 is CASSRVVDGTGELFF. The CDR3 nucleotides read TGTGCCAGTAGTAGAGTGGTTGATGGCACCGGGGAGCTGTTTTTT.

This clone was observed once. The chain is built from TRBV7-9 and TRBJ2-7; no firm D call. The CDR3 loop spans 15 amino acids. Per the germline V gene, CDR1 is SEHNR and CDR2 is FQNEAQ (reference sequence). V lost 4 bases and J 0 bases, leaving 13 bases between the germline ends. DNA for the CDR3: TGTGCCAGCAGCTCTACCGACGGAAACTCCTACGAGCAGTACTTC. Amino acid sequence: CASSSTDGNSYEQYF.